Sequencing of this TCR beta chain was carried out in a study of blood T cell repertoires in COVID-19. The CDR3 length is 14 residues. V shed 2 bases and J 7 bases; nucleotides not matched to a gene: 1. Germline CDR1 and CDR2: ENHRY and SYGVKD. This table comes from immunoSEQ multiplex PCR, and its TCRdb copy is limited to in-frame clones, with some not included. This table has about 170,000 clones, 83% appearing once. Participant-reported clinical history was the basis for cohort assignment. V and J are TRBV10-3 and TRBJ1-4; TRBD1 matches 10 bases. The specimen was PBMCs or T cells enriched from blood (not recorded which). This sequence originates from a woman between 50 and 59 years old in a cohort exposed to, infected with or recovered from COVID-19 (not recorded which). CDR3 sequence: CAISEDRGREKLFF. The CDR3 region has the DNA TGTGCCATCAGTGAGGACAGGGGGCGTGAAAAACTGTTTTTT.